These 23 T cell receptor beta chains share one sample of origin, sequenced in a study of control samples from healthy donors and cancer patients. TCRdb's table, derived via immunoSEQ multiplex PCR, lists solely in-frame clones and lacks some. The sample has 70,000 to 95,000 clones; over 75% are singletons. The sample comprised blood. The source is a man aged 45-65 years in good health.

V is TRBV12-5 and J is TRBJ1-1; 7 bases match TRBD1. Germline trimming cut 0 bases from V and 1 base from J; bases unmatched to any gene: 5. Germline V gene lookup returns CDR1 LGHNT and CDR2 FRNRAP. This CDR3 has 16 residues. The CDR3 region is CASGLVLGGRNTEAFF. CDR3 in DNA: TGTGCTAGTGGTTTGGTACTAGGGGGCCGGAACACTGAAGCTTTCTTT.

The V gene is TRBV24-1, the J gene TRBJ2-7, with 7 bases matching TRBD2. V trimming: 2 bases; J trimming: 2 bases; junction bases outside the gene matches: 8. The CDR3 has 16 residues. The germline gives CDR1 KGHDR, CDR2 SFDVKD. In DNA form, the CDR3 reads TGTGCCACCAGTGATTGGGGGGGGGAGTGGCCCTACGAGCAGTACTTC. Its protein is CATSDWGGEWPYEQYF.

The rearrangement uses TRBV4-3 and TRBJ2-5; D is unresolved. Germline CDR1 LGHNA, CDR2 YSLEER. With 0 bases removed from V and 2 bases from J, the gap between germline ends came to 16 bases. The CDR3 contains 17 residues. CDR3 DNA sequence: TGCGCCAGCAGCCAAGAGTGGACCCCGAGGTATCAAGAGACCCAGTACTTC. Encoded protein: CASSQEWTPRYQETQYF.

The CDR3 DNA follows: TGTGCCAGCAGCCACGCAGAGACCCAGTACTTC. This codes for CASSHAETQYF. This sequence joins TRBV14 and TRBJ2-5; D unresolved. The germline V gene has CDR1 SGHDN and CDR2 FVKESK. Trimming shortened V by 3 bases and J by 4 bases, and 3 bases separated the two germline ends. This CDR3 is 11 amino acids long.

The DNA of the CDR3 is TGTGCCAGCAGCCAAGAAGCTAGCTTAAACTCCTACGAGCAGTACTTC. It translates to CASSQEASLNSYEQYF. J is TRBJ2-7 and V is TRBV4-2; D might be TRBD2 (5 bases). This CDR3 has 16 amino acids. The V and J ends lost 0 bases and 0 bases respectively, with 12 bases between them. Looked up from germline, CDR1 is LGHNA and CDR2 is YNFKEQ.

The J gene is TRBJ2-5, the V gene TRBV7-2, with a weak D call TRBD2 (7 bases). Looked up from germline, CDR1 is SGHTA and CDR2 is FQGNSA. The CDR3 spans 15 residues. Trimming stripped 1 base from V and 3 bases from J, with 12 bases between. The DNA of the CDR3 is TGTGCCAGCAGCTTAGGGGGGAGGGGGAAAGAGACCCAGTACTTC. Translating it yields CASSLGGRGKETQYF.

The V gene is TRBV20-1, the J gene TRBJ1-5, with D possibly TRBD1 on 5 matching bases. The CDR3 is 14 amino acids. Germline V lookup: CDR1 DFQATT, CDR2 SNEGSKA (reference sequence). V was pared by 3 bases and J by 4 bases, with 13 bases between. This CDR3 reads CSASLGGANQPQHF. The CDR3 DNA sequence: TGCAGTGCTAGTCTTGGGGGAGCTAATCAGCCCCAGCATTTT.

The table lists this clone with a count of one. The chain recombines TRBV7-8 with TRBJ1-4, with TRBD1 matching 9 bases. The CDR3 has 15 amino acids. With V trimmed by 2 bases and J by 8 bases, 6 bases remained unmatched. The germline CDR1 and CDR2 sequences are SGHVS and FQNEAQ. CDR3 residues: CASSLTTGGGEKLFF. CDR3 nucleotide sequence: TGTGCCAGCAGCTTAACGACAGGGGGAGGCGAAAAACTGTTTTTT.

The chain recombines TRBV6-2 or TRBV6-3 with TRBJ2-5, with D perhaps being TRBD1 or TRBD2 (7 bases each). The CDR3 has 14 amino acids. V lost 6 bases, J lost 5 bases, and 16 bases lay in between. CDR1 and CDR2 from the germline V gene are MNHEY and SVGEGT. CDR3 residues: CASSPGLGGETQYF. CDR3 nucleotides: TGTGCCAGCAGCCCAGGACTAGGGGGCGAGACCCAGTACTTC.

The V gene is TRBV18, the J gene TRBJ2-5; 10 bases align to TRBD2. CDR1 is KGHSH and CDR2 is LQKENI in the germline V gene. The CDR3 runs to 12 residues. Losses at the gene ends were 3 bases for V and 13 bases for J; bases not matched to a gene: 5. CDR3 sequence: CASSPASGGRYF. The CDR3 DNA is TGTGCCAGCTCACCTGCTAGCGGGGGCCGGTACTTC.

The chain is built from TRBV24-1 and TRBJ2-1, with a weak D call TRBD2 (7 bases). V was pared by 9 bases and J by 9 bases, with 17 bases between. This CDR3 region has 13 residues. Germline CDR1 KGHDR, CDR2 SFDVKD. The CDR3 spells CATPWGGAFEQFF. The CDR3 DNA follows: TGTGCCACCCCGTGGGGGGGGGCCTTTGAGCAGTTCTTC.

About this clone itself: This sample also contains other DNA sequences that code for the same CDR3. The chain employs TRBV7-2 and TRBJ1-6; D is uncertain. Per germline, CDR1 SGHTA and CDR2 FQGNSA. This CDR3 spans 13 amino acids. The V gene lost 8 bases and the J gene lost 10 bases, with 15 bases spanning the gap. The CDR3, as DNA: TGTGCCAGCGTGAGCCAGAACGGGTCACCCCTCCACTTT. This gives the protein CASVSQNGSPLHF.

The chain is built from TRBV5-1 and TRBJ2-2, with D maybe TRBD1 (5 bases). With 0 bases removed from V and 5 bases from J, the gap between germline ends came to 20 bases. Germline CDR1 reads SGHRS; CDR2 reads YFSETQ. This CDR3 has 18 residues. The chain's CDR3 is CASSLDTTRVRGTGELFF. CDR3 in DNA: TGCGCCAGCAGCTTGGATACCACCCGCGTTAGGGGTACCGGGGAGCTGTTTTTT.

The chain combines TRBV27 with TRBJ2-2; D could derive from TRBD1 or TRBD2 (5 bases each). CDR3 size: 13 residues. The V end was cut by 1 base, the J end by 6 bases, with 6 bases between. The germline V gene has CDR1 MNHEY and CDR2 SMNVEV (reference sequence). This chain's CDR3 is CASSLWGSGELFF. CDR3 DNA: TGTGCCAGCAGTTTATGGGGGTCCGGGGAGCTGTTTTTT.

This clone was picked up a small number of times. V gene TRBV12-3 or TRBV12-4 combines with J gene TRBJ2-7; 7 bases agree with TRBD2. With 7 bases clipped from V and 5 bases from J, the junction kept 5 bases outside the gene matches. The CDR3 covers 12 residues. The CDR3 bases are TGTGCCAGCAATGGCGCGGGGGACGAGCAGTACTTC. Protein: CASNGAGDEQYF.

The gene calls are TRBV12-3 or TRBV12-4 and TRBJ1-1, with 8 positions matching TRBD1. CDR3 size: 13 residues. The V gene end was trimmed by 3 bases and the J gene end by 7 bases; junction bases not matched to a gene: 4. The CDR3 sequence: CASSLDRDGEAFF. The CDR3 nucleotides read TGTGCCAGCAGTTTGGACAGGGATGGTGAAGCTTTCTTT.

In this sample, this clone turned up a few times. The chain links TRBV5-4 to TRBJ1-1; D uncertain. The CDR3 runs 12 residues. CDR1 is SGHNT, CDR2 YYREEE, per germline (reference sequence). V was trimmed by 2 bases and J by 5 bases, leaving 7 bases between them. CDR3 DNA sequence: TGTGCCAGCAGCTTAGTGGGAACTGAAGCTTTCTTT. Translating gives CASSLVGTEAFF.

In regard to this clone: Within the sample, other DNA sequences also encode this same CDR3. The gene calls are TRBV6-5 and TRBJ1-6; D call uncertain. Germline values: CDR1 MNHEY, CDR2 SVGAGI. The V end lost 2 bases, the J end lost 9 bases, and 5 bases lay between the germline ends. The CDR3 contains 12 residues. CDR3 in DNA: TGTGCCAGCAGTTACCGGGGTTCACCCCTCCACTTT. Its protein product is CASSYRGSPLHF.

The chain recombines TRBV30 with TRBJ2-1, with TRBD1 matching 8 bases. The CDR3 loop spans 13 amino acids. Trimming at V came to 1 base and at J to 12 bases, leaving 8 bases not matched to a gene. Germline CDR1 reads GTSNPN; CDR2 reads SVGIG (reference sequence). This chain's CDR3 is CAWSGRTGYRQFF. CDR3 sequence (DNA): TGTGCCTGGAGTGGCAGGACAGGGTACCGGCAGTTCTTC.

This chain connects TRBV20-1 to TRBJ1-2; D gene unclear. Germline V lookup: CDR1 DFQATT, CDR2 SNEGSKA (reference sequence). This CDR3 is built from 11 residues. V was clipped by 1 base and J by 4 bases, with 4 bases between them. The CDR3 DNA follows: TGCAGTGCTAGAGCTGGCTATGGCTACACCTTC. Its translation is CSARAGYGYTF.

V usage is TRBV12-3 or TRBV12-4 and J usage is TRBJ2-7; possibly TRBD1 for D (5 bases). V dropped 2 bases and J dropped 6 bases, with 8 bases sitting between them. The CDR3 totals 12 residues. The DNA of the CDR3 is TGTGCCAGCAGTTTACAGGGTCTCGAGCAGTACGTC. Encoded protein: CASSLQGLEQYV.

This sequence joins TRBV19 and TRBJ1-1; D unclear. Trimming stripped 6 bases from V and 3 bases from J, with 8 bases between. The CDR3 totals 12 residues. Germline values: CDR1 LNHDA, CDR2 SQIVND (reference sequence). CDR3 region: CASSPRDTEAFF. Written as DNA, the CDR3 is TGTGCCAGTAGCCCCCGGGACACTGAAGCTTTCTTT.

The table lists this clone with a count of one. The V gene is TRBV5-5, the J gene TRBJ1-3; D is uncertain. V was shortened by 1 base and J by 0 bases, with 11 bases between the two germline ends. This CDR3 comprises 16 residues. Looked up from germline, CDR1 is SGHKS and CDR2 is YYEKEE (reference sequence). The CDR3 protein is CASSLILSASGNTIYF. CDR3 coding DNA: TGTGCCAGCAGCTTGATTTTGTCCGCCTCTGGAAACACCATATATTTT.